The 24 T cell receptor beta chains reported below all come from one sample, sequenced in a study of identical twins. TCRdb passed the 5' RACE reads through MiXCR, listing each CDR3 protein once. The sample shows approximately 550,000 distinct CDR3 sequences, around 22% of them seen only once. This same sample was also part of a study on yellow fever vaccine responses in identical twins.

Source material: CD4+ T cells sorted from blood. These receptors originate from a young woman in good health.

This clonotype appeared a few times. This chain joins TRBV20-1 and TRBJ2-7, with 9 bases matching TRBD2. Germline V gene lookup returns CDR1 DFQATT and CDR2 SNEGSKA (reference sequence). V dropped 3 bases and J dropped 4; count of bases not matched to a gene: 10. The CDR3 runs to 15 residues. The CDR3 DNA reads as TGCAGTGCTAGCGATGGCCTAGCGGGGTCTTACGAGCAGTACGTC. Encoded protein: CSASDGLAGSYEQYV.

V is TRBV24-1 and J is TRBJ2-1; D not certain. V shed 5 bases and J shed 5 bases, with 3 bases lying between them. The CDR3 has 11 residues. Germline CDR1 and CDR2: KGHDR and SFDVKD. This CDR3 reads CATSANNEQFF. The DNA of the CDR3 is TGTGCCACCAGTGCGAACAATGAGCAGTTCTTC.

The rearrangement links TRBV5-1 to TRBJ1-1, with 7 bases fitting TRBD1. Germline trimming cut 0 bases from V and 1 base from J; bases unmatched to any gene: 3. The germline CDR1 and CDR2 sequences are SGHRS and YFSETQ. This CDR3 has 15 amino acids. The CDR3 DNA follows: TGCGCCAGCAGCTTGGTTTGGACAGGGAACACTGAAGCTTTCTTT. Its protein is CASSLVWTGNTEAFF.

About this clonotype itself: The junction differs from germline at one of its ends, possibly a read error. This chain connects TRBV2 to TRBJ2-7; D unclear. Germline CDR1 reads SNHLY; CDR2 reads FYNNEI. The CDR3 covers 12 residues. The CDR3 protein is CASSPGAYEQCF. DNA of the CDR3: TGTGCCAGCAGCCCAGGAGCCTACGAGCAGTGCTTC.

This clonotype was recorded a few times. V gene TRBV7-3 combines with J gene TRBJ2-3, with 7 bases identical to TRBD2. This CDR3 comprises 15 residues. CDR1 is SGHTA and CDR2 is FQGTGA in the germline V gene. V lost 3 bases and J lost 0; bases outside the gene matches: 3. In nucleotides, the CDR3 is TGTGCCAGCAGCTTCTCTAGCGGTAGCACAGATACGCAGTATTTT. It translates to CASSFSSGSTDTQYF. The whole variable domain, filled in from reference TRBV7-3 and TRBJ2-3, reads GAGVSQTPSNKVTEKGKYVELRCDPISGHTALYWYRQSLGQGPEFLIYFQGTGAADDSGLPNDRFFAVRPEGSVSTLKIQRTERGDSAVYLCASSFSSGSTDTQYFGPGTRLTVL.

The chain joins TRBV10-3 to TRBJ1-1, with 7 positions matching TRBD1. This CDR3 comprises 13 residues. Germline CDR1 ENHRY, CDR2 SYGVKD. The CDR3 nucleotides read TGTGCACACCAGAGGGGGCTGAGCACTGAAGCTTTCTTT. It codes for CAHQRGLSTEAFF.

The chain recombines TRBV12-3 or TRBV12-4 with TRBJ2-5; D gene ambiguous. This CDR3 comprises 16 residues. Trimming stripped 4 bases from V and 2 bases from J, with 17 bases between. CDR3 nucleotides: TGTGCCAGCAGTTCAATAAAATCAGGAATACAAGAGACCCAGTACTTC. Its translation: CASSSIKSGIQETQYF.

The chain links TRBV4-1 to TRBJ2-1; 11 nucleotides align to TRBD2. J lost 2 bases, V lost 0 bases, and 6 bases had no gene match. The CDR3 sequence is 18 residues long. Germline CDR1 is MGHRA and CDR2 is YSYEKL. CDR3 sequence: CASSQDVIAGGPYNEQFF. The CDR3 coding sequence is TGCGCCAGCAGCCAAGATGTTATAGCGGGGGGGCCCTACAATGAGCAGTTCTTC.

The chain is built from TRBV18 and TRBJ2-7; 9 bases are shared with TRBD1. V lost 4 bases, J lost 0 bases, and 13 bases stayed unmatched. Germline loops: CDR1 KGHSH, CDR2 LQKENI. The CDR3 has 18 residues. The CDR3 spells CASSRLNHGQGTSYEQYF. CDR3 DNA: TGTGCCAGCTCACGGCTAAACCACGGACAGGGGACCTCCTACGAGCAGTACTTC.

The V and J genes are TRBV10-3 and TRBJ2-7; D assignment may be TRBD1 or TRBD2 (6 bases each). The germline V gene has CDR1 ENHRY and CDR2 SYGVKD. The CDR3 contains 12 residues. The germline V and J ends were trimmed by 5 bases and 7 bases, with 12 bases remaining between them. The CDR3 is CAISSTGGEQYF. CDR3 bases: TGTGCCATCAGTTCGACAGGAGGGGAGCAGTACTTC.

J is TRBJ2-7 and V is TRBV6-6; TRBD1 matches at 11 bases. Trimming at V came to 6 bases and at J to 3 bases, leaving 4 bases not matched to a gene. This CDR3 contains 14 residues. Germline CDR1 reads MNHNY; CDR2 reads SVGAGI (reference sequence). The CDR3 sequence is CASRGTGGGYEQYF. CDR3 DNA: TGTGCCAGCAGGGGGACAGGGGGTGGCTACGAGCAGTACTTC.

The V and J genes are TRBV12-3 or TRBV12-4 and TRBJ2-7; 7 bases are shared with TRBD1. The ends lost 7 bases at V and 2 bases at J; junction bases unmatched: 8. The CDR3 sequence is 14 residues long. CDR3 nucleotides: TGTGCCAGCACCCGGACAGGTACTACCTACGAGCAGTACTTC. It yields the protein CASTRTGTTYEQYF.

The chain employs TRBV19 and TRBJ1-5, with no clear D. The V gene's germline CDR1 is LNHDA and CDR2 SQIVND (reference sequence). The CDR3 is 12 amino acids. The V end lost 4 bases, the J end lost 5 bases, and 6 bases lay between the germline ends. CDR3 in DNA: TGTGCCAGTAGTACCGGGGATCAGCCCCAGCATTTT. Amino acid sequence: CASSTGDQPQHF.

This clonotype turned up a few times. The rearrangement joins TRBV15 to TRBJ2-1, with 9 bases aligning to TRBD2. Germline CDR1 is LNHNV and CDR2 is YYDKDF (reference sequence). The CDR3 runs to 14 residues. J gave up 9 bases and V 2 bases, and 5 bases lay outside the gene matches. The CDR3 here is CATSRPGTSSEQFF. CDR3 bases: TGTGCCACCAGCAGACCCGGGACTAGCAGTGAGCAGTTCTTC.

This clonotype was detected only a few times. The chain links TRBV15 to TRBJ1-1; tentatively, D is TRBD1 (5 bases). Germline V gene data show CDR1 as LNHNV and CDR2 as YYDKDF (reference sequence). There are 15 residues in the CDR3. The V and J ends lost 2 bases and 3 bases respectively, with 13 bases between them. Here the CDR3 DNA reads TGTGCCACCAGCAGAACGCGGAGGGACGACACTGAAGCTTTCTTT. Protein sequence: CATSRTRRDDTEAFF.

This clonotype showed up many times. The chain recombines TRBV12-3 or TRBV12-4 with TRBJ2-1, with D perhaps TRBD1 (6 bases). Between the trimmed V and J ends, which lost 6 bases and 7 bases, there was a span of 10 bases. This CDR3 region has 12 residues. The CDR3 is CASRQGLNEQFF. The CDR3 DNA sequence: TGTGCCAGCAGACAGGGTTTGAATGAGCAGTTCTTC.

The CDR3 loop is CASSFRPGQGGRGTQYF. The DNA for the CDR3 is TGTGCCAGCAGTTTTCGCCCGGGACAGGGGGGACGAGGGACCCAGTACTTC. The V call is TRBV12-3 or TRBV12-4, the J call TRBJ2-5, with 11 bases matching TRBD1. The V and J ends lost 3 bases and 7 bases, in that order; junction bases with no gene match: 13. This CDR3 comprises 17 residues.

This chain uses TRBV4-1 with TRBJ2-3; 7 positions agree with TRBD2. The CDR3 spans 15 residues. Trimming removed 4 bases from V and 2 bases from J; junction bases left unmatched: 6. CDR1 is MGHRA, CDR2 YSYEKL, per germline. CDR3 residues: CASSPLAVFTDTQYF. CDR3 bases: TGCGCCAGCAGCCCCCTAGCGGTCTTCACAGATACGCAGTATTTT.

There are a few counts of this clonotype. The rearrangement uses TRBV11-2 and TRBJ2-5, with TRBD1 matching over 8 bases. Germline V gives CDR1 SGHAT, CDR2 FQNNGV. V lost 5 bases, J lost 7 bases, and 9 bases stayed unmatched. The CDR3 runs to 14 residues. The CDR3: CASSLRTGPATQYF. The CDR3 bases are TGTGCCAGCAGCCTTAGGACAGGGCCGGCGACCCAGTACTTC.

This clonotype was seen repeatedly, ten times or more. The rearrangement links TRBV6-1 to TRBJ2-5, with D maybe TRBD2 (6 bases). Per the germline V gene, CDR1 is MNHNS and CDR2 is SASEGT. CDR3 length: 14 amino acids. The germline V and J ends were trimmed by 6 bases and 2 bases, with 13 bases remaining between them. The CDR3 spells CASSPSGPQETQYF. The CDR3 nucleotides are TGTGCCAGCAGCCCCAGCGGGCCTCAAGAGACCCAGTACTTC.

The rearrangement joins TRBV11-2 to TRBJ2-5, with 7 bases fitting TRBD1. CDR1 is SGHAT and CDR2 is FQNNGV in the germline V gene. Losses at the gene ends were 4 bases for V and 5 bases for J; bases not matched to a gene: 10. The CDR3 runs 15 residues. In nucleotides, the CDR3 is TGTGCCAGCAGCTCCCACCGGACAGGCGGGGAGACCCAGTACTTC. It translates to CASSSHRTGGETQYF.

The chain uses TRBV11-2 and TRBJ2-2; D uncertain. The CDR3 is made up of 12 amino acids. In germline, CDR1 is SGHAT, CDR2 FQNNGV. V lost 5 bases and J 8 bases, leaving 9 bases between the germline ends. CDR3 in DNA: TGTGCCAGCAGCGAACAAAGAGGGGAGCTGTTTTTT. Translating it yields CASSEQRGELFF.

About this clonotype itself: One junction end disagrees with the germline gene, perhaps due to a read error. DNA of the CDR3: TGTGCTAGTGGATTGGGGGTTAACTATGGCTACACCTTC. Translation gives CASGLGVNYGYTF. The chain uses TRBV12-5 and TRBJ1-2; D is perhaps TRBD1 (5 bases). CDR3 length: 13 amino acids. From germline, CDR1 is LGHNT and CDR2 FRNRAP.

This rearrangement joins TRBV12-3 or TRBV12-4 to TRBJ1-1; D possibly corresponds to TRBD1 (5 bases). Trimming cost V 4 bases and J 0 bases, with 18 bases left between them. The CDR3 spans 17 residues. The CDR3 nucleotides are TGTGCCAGCAGTTACCGGTTGGGGGGAACAATGAACACTGAAGCTTTCTTT. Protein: CASSYRLGGTMNTEAFF.